The 27 T cell receptor beta chains reported below all come from one sample, sequenced in a study of cytomegalovirus exposure and HLA in healthy donors. The PCR had 60 Vbeta and 13 Jbeta primers. The protocol was immunoSEQ multiplex PCR, while the TCRdb copy is restricted to in-frame clones and leaves out a portion. The top ten clones hold approximately 5.1% of a sample with fewer than 200,000 clones, approximately 71% of them seen once. Material: PBMCs. These receptors all stem from a woman younger than 30 in good health and CMV-seropositive.

This CDR3 reads CASSPTGDVETQYF. DNA of the CDR3: TGTGCCAGCTCACCGACAGGGGATGTGGAGACCCAGTACTTC. V usage is TRBV18 and J usage is TRBJ2-5; 8 bases are shared with TRBD1. The CDR3 covers 14 residues. The germline CDR1 and CDR2 sequences are KGHSH and LQKENI. V trimming: 3 bases; J trimming: 5 bases; junction bases outside the gene matches: 5.

This clone was seen only once. The J gene is TRBJ2-1, the V gene TRBV30; 9 nucleotides agree with TRBD1. The V gene end was trimmed by 8 bases and the J gene end by 7 bases; junction bases not matched to a gene: 9. The length of the CDR3 is 13 residues. Germline lookup yields CDR1 GTSNPN and CDR2 SVGIG (reference sequence). The CDR3 DNA reads as TGTGCCCAACAGGGGGCGCAAATTAATGAGCAGTTCTTC. This sequence encodes CAQQGAQINEQFF.

The rearrangement links TRBV2 to TRBJ1-1, with 7 bases lining up with TRBD1. The CDR3 spans 14 residues. The germline gives CDR1 SNHLY, CDR2 FYNNEI. V dropped 6 bases and J dropped 1; count of bases not matched to a gene: 5. This chain's CDR3 is CASRPGQTNTEAFF. CDR3 bases: TGTGCCAGCAGGCCGGGACAGACGAACACTGAAGCTTTCTTT.

The chain recombines TRBV18 with TRBJ2-4, with TRBD1 matching 8 bases. Trimming at V came to 4 bases and at J to 6 bases, leaving 5 bases not matched to a gene. The CDR3 runs 14 residues. CDR1 and CDR2 (germline): KGHSH, LQKENI. In DNA form, the CDR3 reads TGTGCCAGCTCACTGGACAGGGTTGCAAACATTCAGTACTTC. Translation: CASSLDRVANIQYF.

The chain combines TRBV6-6 with TRBJ2-1, with TRBD2 matching over 14 bases. Unmatched junction bases numbered 8, after V lost 10 bases and J lost 9 bases. Germline V lookup: CDR1 MNHNY, CDR2 SVGAGI (reference sequence). The CDR3 length is 14 residues. The CDR3 here is CATGTSGGGGEQFF. DNA of the CDR3: TGTGCCACTGGGACTAGCGGGGGTGGTGGTGAGCAGTTCTTC.

The V and J genes are TRBV6-5 and TRBJ1-5; 7 bases align to TRBD1. There are 15 residues in the CDR3. Trimming at V came to 9 bases and at J to 6 bases, leaving 14 bases not matched to a gene. Per the germline V gene, CDR1 is MNHEY and CDR2 is SVGAGI. The CDR3 spells CASMPGTDGGQPQHF. The CDR3 coding sequence is TGTGCCAGTATGCCCGGGACAGACGGTGGTCAGCCCCAGCATTTT.

The genes are TRBV28 and TRBJ1-6; 9 positions match TRBD1. Germline V gene lookup returns CDR1 MDHEN and CDR2 SYDVKM. CDR3 size: 16 residues. The junction had 10 bases not matched to a gene; V was cut back by 6 bases and J by 7 bases. DNA of the CDR3: TGTGCCAGCAGCCAAGGAGGGACAGGGTTGAATTCACCCCTCCACTTT. Its translation is CASSQGGTGLNSPLHF.

This clone showed up just a few times. This chain joins TRBV19 and TRBJ2-3; 12 positions agree with TRBD2. J gave up 5 bases and V 4 bases, and 4 bases lay outside the gene matches. Per germline, CDR1 LNHDA and CDR2 SQIVND (reference sequence). This CDR3 region has 15 residues. The CDR3 nucleotides are TGTGCCAGTAGTACTAGCGGGGGGGCAAGAGATACGCAGTATTTT. Protein: CASSTSGGARDTQYF.

This sequence joins TRBV9 and TRBJ2-7; TRBD1 matches at 11 bases. Per germline, CDR1 SGDLS and CDR2 YYNGEE. J lost 0 bases, V lost 2 bases, and 4 bases had no gene match. The CDR3 length is 16 residues. The CDR3 DNA reads as TGTGCCAGCAGCGTTACCGGGACAGGGGGCTCCTACGAGCAGTACTTC. Translation gives CASSVTGTGGSYEQYF.

V is TRBV15 and J is TRBJ2-3; D possibly corresponds to TRBD2 (5 bases). This CDR3 comprises 18 residues. V was cut by 5 bases and J by 2 bases, with 23 bases left in between. The germline V gene encodes CDR1 LNHNV and CDR2 YYDKDF (reference sequence). The CDR3 here is CATSGPKGAETHTDTQYF. Here the CDR3 DNA reads TGTGCCACCAGCGGCCCGAAGGGAGCTGAGACTCACACAGATACGCAGTATTTT.

This clone was counted only a few times. The chain recombines TRBV9 with TRBJ2-1; 10 nucleotides align to TRBD2. The length of the CDR3 is 15 residues. J was trimmed by 9 bases and V by 3 bases; bases with no gene match: 9. Germline V gives CDR1 SGDLS, CDR2 YYNGEE. CDR3 in DNA: TGTGCCAGCAGCGCCCAAGCGGGGGGGCCCGGTGAGCAGTTCTTC. This sequence encodes CASSAQAGGPGEQFF.

V usage is TRBV6-4 and J usage is TRBJ1-2; the match to TRBD1 covers 8 bases. The CDR3 has 14 residues. Trimming cost V 6 bases and J 12 bases; bases outside gene matches: 15. Germline values: CDR1 MRHNA, CDR2 SNTAGT. CDR3 loop: CASSQSPGQAMHTF. The CDR3 coding sequence is TGTGCCAGCAGCCAAAGCCCGGGACAGGCTATGCACACCTTC.

The chain has TRBV5-4 and TRBJ1-2, with D tentatively TRBD1 (6 bases). Germline CDR1 and CDR2: SGHNT and YYREEE (reference sequence). This CDR3 region has 15 residues. The V and J ends lost 2 bases and 2 bases respectively, with 13 bases between them. CDR3 amino acids: CASSFPRTENYGYTF. In DNA form, the CDR3 reads TGTGCCAGCAGCTTCCCTAGGACAGAAAACTATGGCTACACCTTC.

The J gene is TRBJ2-1, the V gene TRBV4-1, with 8 bases fitting TRBD2. This CDR3 region has 15 residues. The germline CDR1 and CDR2 sequences are MGHRA and YSYEKL. Trimming cost V 1 base and J 8 bases; bases outside gene matches: 7. The CDR3 loop reads CASSQARLAQDEQFF. CDR3 nucleotides: TGCGCCAGCAGCCAAGCCCGACTAGCGCAGGATGAGCAGTTCTTC.

The rearrangement links TRBV2 to TRBJ1-6; 9 bases agree with TRBD1. CDR1 and CDR2 (germline): SNHLY, FYNNEI. V lost 3 bases and J lost 9; bases outside the gene matches: 3. The CDR3 contains 14 residues. The CDR3 DNA is TGTGCCAGCAGTGAGACAGGGGGAGGTTCACCCCTCCACTTT. This gives the protein CASSETGGGSPLHF.

This clone was observed once. This chain joins TRBV27 and TRBJ1-3; D is possibly TRBD1 (6 bases). V was trimmed by 3 bases and J by 4 bases, leaving 10 bases between them. Germline lookup yields CDR1 MNHEY and CDR2 SMNVEV (reference sequence). The CDR3 spans 14 residues. The CDR3 sequence: CASSLGGQGNTIYF. For the CDR3, the DNA is TGTGCCAGCAGTTTGGGGGGGCAAGGAAACACCATATATTTT.

This clone was seen a handful of times. The genes are TRBV6-5 and TRBJ2-7, with D perhaps matching TRBD1 (6 bases). The CDR3 contains 14 residues. Germline V gives CDR1 MNHEY, CDR2 SVGAGI. V lost 0 bases to trimming and J lost 4 bases, with 10 bases between them. The DNA for the CDR3 is TGTGCCAGCAGTTACTCGGGGGCGGTATACGAGCAGTACTTC. Translation gives CASSYSGAVYEQYF.

The chain carries TRBV5-1 and TRBJ1-1; the D is unclear. V lost 2 bases and J lost 4, with 12 bases in between. The germline CDR1 and CDR2 sequences are SGHRS and YFSETQ. The length of the CDR3 is 14 residues. CDR3 nucleotides: TGCGCCAGCAGCTTAACGGGAGGACCCACTGAAGCTTTCTTT. Protein product: CASSLTGGPTEAFF.

This chain uses TRBV28 with TRBJ2-1; the match to TRBD2 covers 8 bases. This CDR3 is 15 amino acids long. Trimming at V came to 3 bases and at J to 4 bases, leaving 5 bases not matched to a gene. The germline V gene encodes CDR1 MDHEN and CDR2 SYDVKM. This CDR3 is CASSFSGGGYNEQFF. The CDR3 region has the DNA TGTGCCAGCAGTTTTTCTGGCGGGGGGTACAATGAGCAGTTCTTC.

The gene calls are TRBV9 and TRBJ2-3, with TRBD2 identical over 10 bases. Per the germline V gene, CDR1 is SGDLS and CDR2 is YYNGEE. The CDR3 loop spans 16 amino acids. Losses at the gene ends were 0 bases for V and 6 bases for J; bases not matched to a gene: 7. The CDR3, as DNA: TGTGCCAGCAGCGTAGCTACGGGACTAGCGACGGATACGCAGTATTTT. This encodes CASSVATGLATDTQYF. Full variable domain (outside the CDR3, taken from reference TRBV9 and TRBJ2-3): DSGVTQTPKHLITATGQRVTLRCSPRSGDLSVYWYQQSLDQGLQFLIQYYNGEERAKGNILERFSAQQFPDLHSELNLSSLELGDSALYFCASSVATGLATDTQYFGPGTRLTVL.

This chain joins TRBV9 and TRBJ1-2; a possible D gene is TRBD1 (5 bases). This CDR3 comprises 14 residues. Germline V lookup: CDR1 SGDLS, CDR2 YYNGEE. Trimming pared 0 bases from V and 4 bases from J, leaving 10 bases between. This CDR3 reads CASSVEAGRYGYTF. As DNA, the CDR3 is TGTGCCAGCAGCGTAGAGGCAGGGCGCTATGGCTACACCTTC.

The chain links TRBV25-1 to TRBJ2-7; D possibly corresponds to TRBD1 (6 bases). The CDR3 runs to 13 residues. V lost 4 bases and J lost 4, with 11 bases in between. From germline, CDR1 is MGHDK and CDR2 SYGVNS. DNA for the CDR3: TGTGCCAGCAGTGTTCAGGGGTTGTACGAGCAGTACTTC. It specifies CASSVQGLYEQYF.

This clone appeared a single time. This chain uses TRBV7-9 with TRBJ2-5, with 8 bases identical to TRBD1. V shed 8 bases and J 5 bases; nucleotides not matched to a gene: 10. Germline V gives CDR1 SEHNR, CDR2 FQNEAQ (reference sequence). CDR3 length: 14 residues. CDR3 loop: CASGDINRGETQYF. Here the CDR3 DNA reads TGTGCCAGCGGGGATATCAACAGGGGGGAGACCCAGTACTTC.

The chain employs TRBV5-1 and TRBJ1-1; perhaps TRBD1 as D (6 bases). V was cut by 4 bases and J by 1 base, with 14 bases left in between. Germline loops: CDR1 SGHRS, CDR2 YFSETQ. CDR3 length: 15 amino acids. The CDR3 loop is CASSLGGGENTEAFF. CDR3 nucleotide sequence: TGCGCCAGCAGCCTCGGGGGGGGCGAGAACACTGAAGCTTTCTTT.

The chain employs TRBV7-2 and TRBJ1-1, with TRBD1 matching 8 bases. This CDR3 region has 15 residues. The trim removed 5 bases at V and 3 bases at J, leaving 8 bases unmatched. Germline V gene lookup returns CDR1 SGHTA and CDR2 FQGNSA. CDR3 DNA sequence: TGTGCCAGCAGCGCACTCGACAGGGGCCACACTGAAGCTTTCTTT. It is translated as CASSALDRGHTEAFF.

V gene TRBV28 combines with J gene TRBJ2-7, with 10 bases aligning to TRBD2. Germline-derived CDR1 and CDR2 are MDHEN and SYDVKM. J was trimmed by 4 bases and V by 3 bases; bases with no gene match: 6. CDR3 length: 15 residues. CDR3 nucleotides: TGTGCCAGCAGTTTCTCCGGGACTAGCGAGTACGAGCAGTACTTC. Encoded protein: CASSFSGTSEYEQYF.

V is TRBV28 and J is TRBJ1-1; 10 bases fit TRBD1. CDR3 size: 20 residues. Germline V gene lookup returns CDR1 MDHEN and CDR2 SYDVKM. V lost 6 bases to trimming and J lost 0 bases; unmatched junction nucleotides: 19. The CDR3 bases are TGTGCCAGCAGCGGGTTGCAGACCGGACAGGGGGTTCTCATGAACACTGAAGCTTTCTTT. It encodes CASSGLQTGQGVLMNTEAFF.